A single sample is the source of the 10 T cell receptor beta chains below, sequenced in a study of OX40 agonist ivuxolimab in advanced cancers. Profiled with immunoSEQ multiplex PCR; TCRdb holds only in-frame clones, not every one. Altogether 70,000 to 90,000 clones are present, about 90% being singletons, with the ten largest covering more than 7%. Sequenced material: CD4+ or CD8+ T cells sorted from blood, taken in a trial of the OX40 agonist ivuxolimab. These receptors were collected from an adult with an advanced solid tumor such as melanoma, head and neck, liver or kidney cancer.

This clone was recorded only once. The genes are TRBV30 and TRBJ1-3, with unresolved D. V lost 5 bases and J 0 bases, leaving 11 bases between the germline ends. The germline V gene has CDR1 GTSNPN and CDR2 SVGIG (reference sequence). The CDR3 has 14 residues. The CDR3 sequence: CAWGFGDSGNTIYF. As DNA, the CDR3 is TGTGCCTGGGGCTTCGGGGACTCTGGAAACACCATATATTTT. Looking up the rest from reference TRBV30 and TRBJ1-3 gives the full variable domain: SQTIHQWPATLVQPVGSPLSLECTVEGTSNPNLYWYRQAAGRGLQLLFYSVGIGQISSEVPQNLSASRPQDRQFILSSKKLLLSDSGFYLCAWGFGDSGNTIYFGEGSWLTVV.

V usage is TRBV6-5 and J usage is TRBJ1-2; 7 bases are shared with TRBD1. This CDR3 has 14 amino acids. Germline loops: CDR1 MNHEY, CDR2 SVGAGI. The trim removed 7 bases at V and 2 bases at J, leaving 7 bases unmatched. CDR3 in amino acids: CASTPTGYNYGYTF. In DNA form, the CDR3 reads TGTGCCAGCACCCCGACAGGGTACAACTATGGCTACACCTTC.

The chain employs TRBV15 and TRBJ2-1; 8 nucleotides line up with TRBD2. J was trimmed by 7 bases and V by 5 bases; bases with no gene match: 10. CDR1 and CDR2 from the germline V gene are LNHNV and YYDKDF (reference sequence). The CDR3 is 15 amino acids. The CDR3 DNA sequence: TGTGCCACCAGCCACCCCCCGGGGGGGATGAATGAGCAGTTCTTC. It encodes CATSHPPGGMNEQFF.

The V call is TRBV7-6, the J call TRBJ1-6, with D unclear. The CDR3 is made up of 15 amino acids. Trimming took 2 bases from V and 10 from J, leaving 15 bases between them. Germline V CDR1 and CDR2: SGHVS, FNYEAQ. This chain's CDR3 is CASSLSPRWESPLHF. In DNA form, the CDR3 reads TGTGCCAGCAGCTTATCCCCCCGCTGGGAATCACCCCTCCACTTT. Full variable domain (rest looked up from reference TRBV7-6 and TRBJ1-6): GAGVSQSPRYKVTKRGQDVALRCDPISGHVSLYWYRQALGQGPEFLTYFNYEAQQDKSGLPNDRFSAERPEGSISTLTIQRTEQRDSAMYRCASSLSPRWESPLHFGNGTRLTVT.

The chain is built from TRBV10-3 and TRBJ1-5; D might be TRBD1 (6 bases). The V gene lost 3 bases and the J gene lost 6 bases, with 15 bases spanning the gap. Per germline, CDR1 ENHRY and CDR2 SYGVKD. CDR3 size: 15 residues. CDR3 in DNA: TGTGCCATCAGTGAACGGCAGGGGAATAGTCAGCCCCAGCATTTT. It codes for CAISERQGNSQPQHF.

The CDR3 DNA reads TGTGCCAGCAGCCAAGAACAGGGGGCATTCAATCAGCCCCAGCATTTT. Translating it yields CASSQEQGAFNQPQHF. The rearrangement links TRBV4-2 to TRBJ1-5; 9 bases are shared with TRBD1. This CDR3 contains 16 residues. The ends lost 0 bases at V and 3 bases at J; junction bases unmatched: 3. In germline, CDR1 is LGHNA, CDR2 YNFKEQ.

The gene calls are TRBV11-2 and TRBJ2-1; no reliable D call. The CDR3 length is 14 residues. Trimming removed 5 bases at V and 9 bases at J, with 17 bases between. Germline loops: CDR1 SGHAT, CDR2 FQNNGV. In DNA, the CDR3 is TGTGCCAGCAGCCTTGGGCCAGGATCGGGTGAGCAGTTCTTC. Residues: CASSLGPGSGEQFF.

This clone has more than one count but fewer than ten. The chain couples TRBV6-1 to TRBJ1-6, with a possible D match to TRBD1 (5 bases). The CDR3 spans 14 residues. CDR1 is MNHNS and CDR2 is SASEGT in the germline V gene. With 5 bases removed from V and 7 bases from J, the gap between germline ends came to 12 bases. The CDR3, as DNA: TGTGCCAGCAGTACCGGGACGGGAAATTCACCCCTCCACTTT. This encodes CASSTGTGNSPLHF.

CDR3 protein: CATSSDRGPGQPQHF. CDR3 nucleotide sequence: TGTGCCACCAGCAGCGACAGGGGGCCTGGTCAGCCCCAGCATTTT. The chain is built from TRBV15 and TRBJ1-5; 10 bases fit TRBD1. V lost 3 bases to trimming and J lost 6 bases; unmatched junction nucleotides: 5. Germline assignment: CDR1 LNHNV and CDR2 YYDKDF (reference sequence). The CDR3 is 15 amino acids.

V gene TRBV28 combines with J gene TRBJ2-3; D is unclear. Germline CDR1 and CDR2: MDHEN and SYDVKM. The CDR3 contains 16 residues. Trimming shortened V by 2 bases and J by 0 bases, and 12 bases separated the two germline ends. This CDR3 is CASSLARRRSTDTQYF. The DNA for the CDR3 is TGTGCCAGCAGTTTAGCCCGTCGGCGGAGCACAGATACGCAGTATTTT.